A selection of T cell receptor beta chains follows, all from one sample in a study of blood T cell repertoires in COVID-19. The repertoire was sequenced with immunoSEQ multiplex PCR; TCRdb's copy has only in-frame clones and lacks some. The data hold tens of thousands of clones, with approximately 80% observed a single time. The material sequenced was peripheral blood. Source of these receptors: a man in his 70s with acute or convalescent COVID-19. The CDR3 runs from the conserved cysteine through the conserved F or W. Fields, in order: V gene, J gene, D gene, clone size, CDR3 DNA, CDR3 protein. A D gene is named only where the DNA matches it firmly. Expanded clones are given a class, and other clones once, few, many or no size at all.

>TRBV5-1|TRBJ1-1|NA|NA
TGCGCCAGCAGCTCCGAGAGGAGGGGAGAAGCTTTCTTT
CASSSERRGEAFF
>TRBV9|TRBJ2-2|TRBD2|NA
TGTGCCAGCAGGGAGAGCGGGAGTAACACCGGGGAGCTGTTTTTT
CASRESGSNTGELFF
>TRBV19|TRBJ1-4|NA|once
TGTGCCAGTAGTGTGCAGTTTAATGAAAAACTGTTTTTT
CASSVQFNEKLFF
>TRBV14|TRBJ1-1|NA|NA
TGTGCCAGCAGCCCACAGACCGGTAAGAACACTGAAGCTTTCTTT
CASSPQTGKNTEAFF
>TRBV6-5|TRBJ1-4|TRBD1|NA
TGTGCCAGCAGGGGGACAGAGGGGTCTGGTGAAAAACTGTTTTTT
CASRGTEGSGEKLFF
>TRBV4-1|TRBJ1-4|TRBD1|NA
TGCGCCAGCAGCCAAGACGCGACCTACAGGGGGGATGAAAAACTGTTTTTT
CASSQDATYRGDEKLFF
>TRBV5-1|TRBJ2-1|NA|NA
TGCGCCAGCAGCTTGGGGTCTCGCGACAATGAGCAGTTCTTC
CASSLGSRDNEQFF
>TRBV5-6|TRBJ1-1|TRBD1|NA
TGTGCCAGCAGCTCAGGGGGTAGGACTGAAGCTTTCTTT
CASSSGGRTEAFF
>TRBV12-3/TRBV12-4|TRBJ1-1|NA|NA
TGTGCCAGCAGTTCGACAGGCCACACGGAAGCTTTCTTT
CASSSTGHTEAFF
>TRBV5-1|TRBJ1-5|TRBD1|NA
TGCGCCAGCAGCCTCACAGTTTCAGGGGGCGGGCAGCCCCAGCATTTT
CASSLTVSGGGQPQHF
>TRBV28|TRBJ1-1|TRBD1|NA
TGTGCCAGCAGCCTGGGACAGGAGAACACTGAAGCTTTCTTT
CASSLGQENTEAFF
>TRBV15|TRBJ2-7|TRBD2|few
TGTGCCACCAGCAGAGCGGCCGGGAGGCCCTACGAGCAGTACTTC
CATSRAAGRPYEQYF
>TRBV9|TRBJ2-3|TRBD2|NA
TGTGCCAGCAGCTCCCGAGGTGATAGCGGGAGGAAAGATACGCAGTATTTT
CASSSRGDSGRKDTQYF
>TRBV5-1|TRBJ1-1|NA|NA
TGCGCCAGCAGCTCGAATACAGGGATTGGGACTGAAGCTTTCTTT
CASSSNTGIGTEAFF
>TRBV7-2|TRBJ2-1|TRBD2|NA
TGTGCCAGCAGCTTAGAAGGACGGACTAGCTTCAGCTATGAGCAGTTCTTC
CASSLEGRTSFSYEQFF
>TRBV25-1|TRBJ1-3|NA|NA
TGTGCCAGCAGTGAATTCGGGGGAGGGGTTGGAAACACCATATATTTT
CASSEFGGGVGNTIYF
>TRBV5-1|TRBJ2-5|TRBD2|NA
TGCGCCAGCATGAAGGGAGCGGGGGGCGCGAGGGAGACCCAGTACTTC
CASMKGAGGARETQYF
>TRBV6-5|TRBJ1-1|TRBD1|NA
TGTGCCAGCAGGAAAGGGGGCTCTCACACTGAAGCTTTCTTT
CASRKGGSHTEAFF
>TRBV5-1|TRBJ2-1|TRBD2|NA
TGCGCCAGCAGCACGACTAGCGGGAACTATGAGCAGTTCTTC
CASSTTSGNYEQFF
>TRBV18|TRBJ2-1|TRBD2|few
TGTGCCAGCTCACCACCCGGACTAGCGGGAGAATCCAGCTCCTACAATGAGCAGTTCTTC
CASSPPGLAGESSSYNEQFF
>TRBV4-1|TRBJ1-2|NA|NA
TGCGCCAGCAGCCAAGAGGTGACGGAGATCCTCTACACCTTC
CASSQEVTEILYTF
>TRBV11-1|TRBJ2-7|TRBD1|NA
TGTGCCAGCAGCAATGGGATGACAGGGGTTACCTACGAGCAGTACTTC
CASSNGMTGVTYEQYF
>TRBV29-1|TRBJ1-2|NA|NA
TGCAGCGTTGGGGTCAGTCTAGGTCTTAACTATGGCTACACCTTC
CSVGVSLGLNYGYTF
>TRBV19|TRBJ2-2|NA|NA
TGTGCCAGTACCATGGGGGGCACCGGGGAGCTGTTTTTT
CASTMGGTGELFF
>TRBV6-5|TRBJ2-1|TRBD1|NA
TGTGCCAGCAGTTACTCAGGGACAGGACTTTACAATGAGCAGTTCTTC
CASSYSGTGLYNEQFF
>TRBV7-3|TRBJ2-7|TRBD1|NA
TGTGCCAGCAGCTTGGACAGGGCGGGTAGCGAGCAGTACTTC
CASSLDRAGSEQYF
>TRBV30|TRBJ2-5|NA|NA
TGTGCCTGGAGTGGCCAGCAAGAGACCCAGTACTTC
CAWSGQQETQYF
>TRBV6-5|TRBJ2-7|NA|NA
TGTGCCAGCAGTTACTCGCGGGGTTTAGGAAGGCAGTACTTC
CASSYSRGLGRQYF
>TRBV9|TRBJ2-5|NA|once
TGTGCCAGCAGCGCCGGTCTTCTAGAGACCCAGTACTTC
CASSAGLLETQYF
>TRBV6-5|TRBJ2-1|TRBD1|NA
TGTGCCAGCAGGCCGGGGACAGGGGGCAATGAGCAGTTCTTC
CASRPGTGGNEQFF
>TRBV6-1|TRBJ1-5|NA|NA
TGTGCCAGCAGTGAAGGTAGGGGTAGCAATCAGCCCCAGCATTTT
CASSEGRGSNQPQHF
>TRBV19|TRBJ2-3|TRBD2|NA
TGTGCCAGTAGTATGACTAGCGGCACAGATACGCAGTATTTT
CASSMTSGTDTQYF
>TRBV9|TRBJ2-1|NA|NA
TGTGCCAGCAGCCGACAAGATGAGCAGTTCTTC
CASSRQDEQFF
>TRBV6-6|TRBJ1-1|NA|NA
TGTGCCAGCAGTTCCCAGGGTGGCAACACTGAAGCTTTCTTT
CASSSQGGNTEAFF
>TRBV5-1|TRBJ2-1|NA|NA
TGCGCCAGCAGCTCCGGGACTCACAATGAGCAGTTCTTC
CASSSGTHNEQFF
>TRBV4-3|TRBJ2-7|NA|NA
TGCGCCAGCAGCCAAGATGGTGGGACTTACTACGAGCAGTACTTC
CASSQDGGTYYEQYF
>TRBV19|TRBJ2-7|TRBD1|NA
TGTGCCAGTTCCGGGACAGGGGTTGCGGAGCAGTACTTC
CASSGTGVAEQYF
>TRBV24-1|TRBJ2-2|TRBD1|NA
TGTGCCACCAGTGATTTCGGGACAGGGCCGGACACCGGGGAGCTGTTTTTT
CATSDFGTGPDTGELFF
>TRBV30|TRBJ1-1|TRBD1|NA
TGTGCCTCCTTCGACAGGGTGGAAGCTTTCTTT
CASFDRVEAFF
>TRBV29-1|TRBJ1-5|TRBD1|NA
TGCAGCGTTCAAGGACAGGGAGGCAATCAGCCCCAGCATTTT
CSVQGQGGNQPQHF
>TRBV6-5|TRBJ1-4|NA|NA
TGTGCCAGCAGGATAGAAGCAACTAATGAAAAACTGTTTTTT
CASRIEATNEKLFF
>TRBV7-2|TRBJ1-4|NA|NA
TGTGCCAGCAGCGGTCGCAGCAGGGGTTCTGGAAAACTGTTTTTT
CASSGRSRGSGKLFF
>TRBV18|TRBJ1-1|NA|NA
TGTGCCAGCTCCCAGACAGTGAACACTGAAGCTTTCTTT
CASSQTVNTEAFF